The 31 T cell receptor beta chains given below trace back to one sample, sequenced in a study of CXCR3-negative and CXCR3-positive naive CD8 T cells. Overall study results and limits: CXCR3-positive naive cells had TRB CDR3s that were more hydrophobic than CXCR3-negative naive cells had.

These receptors are not linked to any known antigen. Each TRB cDNA library was prepared by 5' RACE (with UMI labels). Reprocessing the 5' RACE reads, TCRdb reports a single entry for every CDR3 protein and omits DNA. The listing contains about 84,000 distinct CDR3 sequences. The sequenced sample was naive CXCR3+ CD8+ T cells from blood. Subset given: CD45RO-CCR7+CD27+CD95- naive CD8+ T cells expressing CXCR3 (TNR3+). Receptors originate from a human donor in good health. Some clones in this sample may be carry-over from other donors' samples.

The rearrangement joins TRBV6-6 to TRBJ2-7. The length of the CDR3 is 13 residues. Germline values: CDR1 MNHNY, CDR2 SVGAGI (reference sequence). The CDR3 protein is CASSYNSPYEQYF.

The chain carries TRBV29-1 and TRBJ2-1; absent DNA, TCRdb's TRBD2 call cannot be checked. Germline CDR1 and CDR2: SQVTM and ANQGSEA. The CDR3 length is 13 residues. This CDR3 reads CSAGLAGTNEQFF.

J is TRBJ2-7 and V is TRBV5-1; TCRdb picks TRBD2, but there is no DNA to check that call. Looked up from germline, CDR1 is SGHRS and CDR2 is YFSETQ. The CDR3 has 18 residues. The CDR3 spells CASSLGGSSGRGLPEQYF.

The CDR3 protein is CASSTSGREQFF. The rearrangement joins TRBV6-5 to TRBJ2-1; the TRBD2 assignment by TCRdb is unverifiable without DNA. The CDR3 is 12 residues long. CDR1 is MNHEY, CDR2 SVGAGI, per germline.

The chain joins TRBV29-1 to TRBJ2-5; absent DNA, TCRdb's TRBD2 call cannot be checked. This CDR3 comprises 14 residues. Germline loops: CDR1 SQVTM, CDR2 ANQGSEA. This CDR3 is CSVEWAGRKETQYF.

CDR3 loop: CASSQDAGYDTQPQHF. The rearrangement uses TRBV4-3 and TRBJ1-5; the TCRdb D gene call, TRBD1, has no DNA to confirm it. The CDR3 totals 16 residues. Germline V lookup: CDR1 LGHNA, CDR2 YSLEER.

The CDR3 here is CASGPSGGANEQFF. V usage is TRBV18 and J usage is TRBJ2-1; with no DNA, the TCRdb D assignment of TRBD2 cannot be verified. The CDR3 sequence is 14 residues long. In germline, CDR1 is KGHSH, CDR2 LQKENI.

The chain uses TRBV29-1 and TRBJ1-4; checking the TCRdb D call of TRBD1 is not possible without DNA. Germline lookup yields CDR1 SQVTM and CDR2 ANQGSEA. The CDR3 has 14 residues. This CDR3 reads CSVEFYEGDEKLFF.

The gene calls are TRBV2 and TRBJ2-5; there is no DNA to check the TCRdb D call of TRBD1. Germline CDR1 reads SNHLY; CDR2 reads FYNNEI. This CDR3 contains 12 residues. This CDR3 is CAKQGDQETQYF.

The chain's CDR3 is CATRSTGEQYF. The chain recombines TRBV28 with TRBJ2-7; the TRBD2 assignment by TCRdb is unverifiable without DNA. CDR1 and CDR2 (germline): MDHEN, SYDVKM. The CDR3 has 11 amino acids.

The chain joins TRBV5-1 to TRBJ2-7; TCRdb selects TRBD1, and the lack of DNA leaves this call unchecked. This CDR3 has 14 amino acids. Germline values: CDR1 SGHRS, CDR2 YFSETQ. This CDR3 is CASSLRGGDYEQYF.

The CDR3 here is CASNSAGPNYNEQFF. The chain has TRBV7-2 and TRBJ2-1. Germline CDR1 reads SGHTA; CDR2 reads FQGNSA. The CDR3 is 15 residues long.

The chain links TRBV9 to TRBJ1-1. Germline V gene lookup returns CDR1 SGDLS and CDR2 YYNGEE. The CDR3 has 18 residues. The CDR3 sequence is CASSVDHSLPIKGTEAFF.

The chain combines TRBV10-1 with TRBJ2-5; TCRdb lists TRBD2, though no DNA is available to test this call. The CDR3 has 15 amino acids. Germline V gives CDR1 WNHNN, CDR2 SYGVQD (reference sequence). The CDR3 sequence is CASLPSGGIQETQYF.

The V gene is TRBV29-1, the J gene TRBJ2-2; TCRdb's D gene call, TRBD1, goes unchecked for lack of DNA. Germline V gene sequence: CDR1 SQVTM, CDR2 ANQGSEA. This CDR3 spans 13 amino acids. CDR3 sequence: CSVAQVNTGELFF.

The chain links TRBV12-3 or TRBV12-4 to TRBJ2-5. The CDR3 has 15 residues. CDR3 loop: CASSLEFRFQETQYF.

The chain uses TRBV29-1 and TRBJ2-2; no DNA is available, so the TRBD1 call from TCRdb remains unchecked. Germline CDR1 reads SQVTM; CDR2 reads ANQGSEA. This CDR3 region has 13 residues. The chain's CDR3 is CSGKQGSAGELFF.

This rearrangement joins TRBV10-3 to TRBJ2-5. CDR1 ENHRY and CDR2 SYGVKD come from the germline V gene. CDR3 length equals 14 residues. The CDR3 is CAISERGDEETQYF.

V usage is TRBV29-1 and J usage is TRBJ1-1; TCRdb returns TRBD1, unconfirmable since there is no DNA. The germline CDR1 and CDR2 sequences are SQVTM and ANQGSEA. This CDR3 is 12 amino acids long. CDR3 region: CSVVTENTEAFF.

The V and J genes are TRBV29-1 and TRBJ2-7; TCRdb's D call, TRBD1, is unchecked because there is no DNA. CDR3 length: 14 amino acids. Germline V gene sequence: CDR1 SQVTM, CDR2 ANQGSEA. CDR3 region: CSVRIRDKGYERYF.

The V gene is TRBV7-6, the J gene TRBJ2-2; the TCRdb D gene call, TRBD2, has no DNA to confirm it. There are 16 residues in the CDR3. The V gene's germline CDR1 is SGHVS and CDR2 FNYEAQ. CDR3 sequence reads: CASSLEAGANTGELFF.

The V gene is TRBV7-9, the J gene TRBJ2-1; the D call from TCRdb, TRBD2, cannot be confirmed without DNA. Germline values: CDR1 SEHNR, CDR2 FQNEAQ (reference sequence). The CDR3 contains 15 residues. The CDR3 sequence: CASSLVLAGVNEQFF.

This sequence joins TRBV29-1 and TRBJ2-1; TCRdb gives TRBD2 as the D gene, but with no DNA this cannot be confirmed. CDR3 size: 11 residues. Germline V gives CDR1 SQVTM, CDR2 ANQGSEA. CDR3 residues: CSGGNDNEQFF.

The chain links TRBV29-1 to TRBJ1-2; the D gene TCRdb calls, TRBD1, cannot be checked with no DNA. The CDR3 runs 12 residues. Germline CDR1 is SQVTM and CDR2 is ANQGSEA. This CDR3 reads CSVETGGHGYTF. Using reference TRBV29-1 and TRBJ1-2 for the parts outside the CDR3, the full variable domain is SAVISQKPSRDICQRGTSLTIQCQVDSQVTMMFWYRQQPGQSLTLIATANQGSEATYESGFVIDKFPISRPNLTFSTLTVSNMSPEDSSIYLCSVETGGHGYTFGSGTRLTVV.

The chain is built from TRBV5-6 and TRBJ2-1; TCRdb designates TRBD1, a call that cannot be tested without DNA. CDR1 and CDR2 from the germline V gene are SGHDT and YYEEEE. The CDR3 length is 16 residues. The CDR3 here is CASSGPDRDSYNEQFF.

The CDR3 reads CASSLVSGGGTGELFF. V is TRBV7-6 and J is TRBJ2-2; there is no DNA to check the TCRdb D call of TRBD1. Germline lookup yields CDR1 SGHVS and CDR2 FNYEAQ. The CDR3 is 16 amino acids.

The chain joins TRBV20-1 to TRBJ1-5; lacking DNA, the TRBD1 call made by TCRdb goes unchecked. The CDR3 sequence is 14 residues long. Germline V gene data show CDR1 as DFQATT and CDR2 as SNEGSKA (reference sequence). CDR3 in amino acids: CSAAGGQGYQPQHF.

This chain joins TRBV19 and TRBJ2-7; the D call of TRBD1 rests on TCRdb alone, since no DNA is present to check it. This CDR3 region has 13 residues. The germline V gene has CDR1 LNHDA and CDR2 SQIVND (reference sequence). The CDR3 region is CASGDRDGDEQYF.

The V and J genes are TRBV2 and TRBJ1-4; the TCRdb D gene call, TRBD1, has no DNA to confirm it. The CDR3 runs to 14 residues. The germline gives CDR1 SNHLY, CDR2 FYNNEI. This chain's CDR3 is CASIGEGAREKLFF.

The chain couples TRBV6-1 to TRBJ2-3; the TCRdb call, TRBD2, lacks DNA for checking. Germline loops: CDR1 MNHNS, CDR2 SASEGT. This CDR3 has 17 residues. The CDR3 spells CASSEEGWREEADTQYF.

The chain joins TRBV6-5 to TRBJ1-5; the D gene TCRdb calls, TRBD1, cannot be checked with no DNA. Germline lookup yields CDR1 MNHEY and CDR2 SVGAGI. The CDR3 consists of 15 residues. The CDR3: CASRPLEGEGQPQHF.